The 21 T cell receptor beta chains below all came from one sample that was sequenced in a study of cytomegalovirus exposure and HLA in healthy donors. PCR used 60 Vbeta primers and 13 Jbeta primers. Sequencing was performed with immunoSEQ multiplex PCR; in TCRdb, only in-frame clones are kept and a portion is missing. The sample contains 120,000 or so clones, about 78% of which appear only once. Material for sequencing was PBMCs. All receptors come from a woman aged 35 to 49 in good health and CMV-seropositive.

The table lists this clone with many counts. V usage is TRBV6-1 and J usage is TRBJ1-5; no reliable D call. The CDR3 runs 15 residues. From germline, CDR1 is MNHNS and CDR2 SASEGT. V was cut by 2 bases and J by 3 bases, with 11 bases left in between. CDR3 coding DNA: TGTGCCAGCAGTGAACAGGTCCTCCTCAATCAGCCCCAGCATTTT. It specifies CASSEQVLLNQPQHF.

V and J are TRBV29-1 and TRBJ2-7; a weak D match, TRBD1 (5 bases). Germline CDR1 SQVTM, CDR2 ANQGSEA. The CDR3 runs 18 residues. V dropped 6 bases and J dropped 2 bases, with 29 bases sitting between them. CDR3 protein: CSVARYPTIGQGTYEQYF. The CDR3, as DNA: TGCAGCGTCGCACGCTACCCGACGATCGGCCAGGGTACCTACGAGCAGTACTTC.

The chain couples TRBV7-2 to TRBJ1-2, with no clear D. CDR3 size: 13 residues. Trimming pared 0 bases from V and 8 bases from J, leaving 10 bases between. Germline V gives CDR1 SGHTA, CDR2 FQGNSA. CDR3 sequence (DNA): TGTGCCAGCAGCTTAGCAGGCGGAAGGGGCTACACCTTC. Encoded protein: CASSLAGGRGYTF.

The rearrangement links TRBV6-5 to TRBJ2-5, with 8 bases lining up with TRBD1. With 0 bases clipped from V and 5 bases from J, the junction kept 8 bases outside the gene matches. The CDR3 consists of 16 residues. Germline loops: CDR1 MNHEY, CDR2 SVGAGI. The CDR3 sequence: CASSYSNRGAGETQYF. DNA for the CDR3: TGTGCCAGCAGTTACTCGAACAGGGGGGCTGGGGAGACCCAGTACTTC.

The chain couples TRBV7-2 to TRBJ1-1; D gene unclear. The CDR3 spans 13 residues. CDR1 and CDR2 (germline): SGHTA, FQGNSA. Trimming stripped 6 bases from V and 4 bases from J, with 12 bases between. CDR3: CASRPIVGTEAFF. The CDR3 bases are TGTGCCAGCAGACCTATAGTTGGCACTGAAGCTTTCTTT.

This chain links TRBV5-1 with TRBJ2-7; the D is unclear. CDR3 length: 13 residues. Trimming removed 4 bases at V and 6 bases at J, with 14 bases between. Germline values: CDR1 SGHRS, CDR2 YFSETQ. The CDR3 DNA follows: TGCGCCAGCAGCCCCAGAGTAGCTGGCGAGCAGTACTTC. Protein sequence: CASSPRVAGEQYF.

The V gene is TRBV2, the J gene TRBJ1-3, with D uncertain. This CDR3 comprises 13 residues. CDR1 is SNHLY and CDR2 is FYNNEI in the germline V gene. Trimming shortened V by 7 bases and J by 0 bases, and 7 bases separated the two germline ends. CDR3 loop: CASTENSGNTIYF. Here the CDR3 DNA reads TGTGCCAGCACAGAAAACTCTGGAAACACCATATATTTT.

The CDR3, as DNA: TGCAGCGTTGGAGCGCACACCGGGGAGCTGTTTTTT. Protein product: CSVGAHTGELFF. The gene calls are TRBV29-1 and TRBJ2-2; D is undetermined. Germline V lookup: CDR1 SQVTM, CDR2 ANQGSEA. V was trimmed by 4 bases and J by 3 bases, leaving 6 bases between them. The CDR3 sequence is 12 residues long.

This clone appeared a few times. This rearrangement joins TRBV5-6 to TRBJ1-2; D call uncertain. The CDR3 is 12 residues long. In germline, CDR1 is SGHDT, CDR2 YYEEEE. V gave up 0 bases and J gave up 2 bases, with 2 bases separating them. CDR3 region: CASSLANYGYTF. The CDR3 DNA reads as TGTGCCAGCAGCTTGGCGAACTATGGCTACACCTTC. Combining the CDR3 with reference TRBV5-6 and TRBJ1-2 gives the whole variable domain DAGVTQSPTHLIKTRGQQVTLRCSPKSGHDTVSWYQQALGQGPQFIFQYYEEEERQRGNFPDRFSGHQFPNYSSELNVNALLLGDSALYLCASSLANYGYTFGSGTRLTVV.

The rearrangement joins TRBV6-1 to TRBJ1-5; 8 nucleotides line up with TRBD1. In germline, CDR1 is MNHNS, CDR2 SASEGT. The V segment lost 3 bases and the J segment 7 bases; nucleotides outside the gene matches: 8. The CDR3 runs 15 residues. CDR3 nucleotide sequence: TGTGCCAGCAGTGAGAGGACAGGGAGGGAACAGCCCCAGCATTTT. This gives the protein CASSERTGREQPQHF.

This clone has a single count. The chain links TRBV7-2 to TRBJ1-6; possibly TRBD1 for D (5 bases). Germline lookup yields CDR1 SGHTA and CDR2 FQGNSA. V shed 3 bases and J shed 8 bases, with 14 bases lying between them. The CDR3 loop spans 15 amino acids. DNA of the CDR3: TGTGCCAGCAGCTTGGGGTCAGGGCGCGATTCACCCCTCCACTTT. Translation: CASSLGSGRDSPLHF.

The chain recombines TRBV6-5 with TRBJ2-7, with a possible D match to TRBD1 (6 bases). CDR3 size: 13 residues. Between the trimmed V and J ends, which lost 2 bases and 4 bases, there was a span of 9 bases. The V gene's germline CDR1 is MNHEY and CDR2 SVGAGI. CDR3 amino acids: CASSYGGTYEQYF. In nucleotides, the CDR3 is TGTGCCAGCAGTTACGGGGGCACATACGAGCAGTACTTC.

Comments on this clone: At the DNA level, this CDR3 is encoded by other sequences in the same sample as well. V gene TRBV9 combines with J gene TRBJ1-4; the match to TRBD1 covers 8 bases. CDR3 size: 14 residues. In germline, CDR1 is SGDLS, CDR2 YYNGEE. Trimming cost V 4 bases and J 7 bases; bases outside gene matches: 6. CDR3 amino acids: CASSPGGRGEKLFF. The CDR3 nucleotides are TGTGCCAGCAGCCCAGGGGGCAGGGGTGAAAAACTGTTTTTT.

The chain joins TRBV5-1 to TRBJ1-1; no reliable D call. CDR3 length: 13 amino acids. The germline V and J ends were trimmed by 3 bases and 10 bases, with 16 bases remaining between them. In germline, CDR1 is SGHRS, CDR2 YFSETQ. CDR3 in DNA: TGCGCCAGCAGCTCCCCGGACTCAATCCGAGCTTTCTTT. Its protein product is CASSSPDSIRAFF.

This rearrangement joins TRBV25-1 to TRBJ1-1; D may be TRBD1 (6 bases). The ends were cut back, 1 base at V and 9 bases at J, with 21 bases in the middle. This CDR3 spans 16 amino acids. Germline CDR1 is MGHDK and CDR2 is SYGVNS. The CDR3 DNA follows: TGTGCCAGCAGTGAATTCGGGGCAGGGGCCACCGATAAAGCTTTCTTT. Translating gives CASSEFGAGATDKAFF.

This clone came up once. The V gene is TRBV4-1, the J gene TRBJ1-2; TRBD1 matches 9 bases. The germline V gene has CDR1 MGHRA and CDR2 YSYEKL. J was trimmed by 8 bases and V by 4 bases; bases with no gene match: 11. CDR3 length equals 15 residues. CDR3 coding DNA: TGCGCCAGCAGCCTTGTGCCGGGACAGGGTGGCGGCTACACCTTC. It specifies CASSLVPGQGGGYTF.

This chain joins TRBV2 and TRBJ1-6; possible D gene TRBD1, 5 bases. This CDR3 has 19 amino acids. V lost 7 bases and J lost 0, with 22 bases in between. Per the germline V gene, CDR1 is SNHLY and CDR2 is FYNNEI. CDR3 loop: CASTSTSPGFHSYNSPLHF. The CDR3 coding sequence is TGTGCCAGCACCTCCACGTCCCCAGGGTTCCACTCCTATAATTCACCCCTCCACTTT. The full variable domain, rest sourced from reference TRBV2 and TRBJ1-6, is EPEVTQTPSHQVTQMGQEVILRCVPISNHLYFYWYRQILGQKVEFLVSFYNNEISEKSEIFDDQFSVERPDGSNFTLKIRSTKLEDSAMYFCASTSTSPGFHSYNSPLHFGNGTRLTVT.

This clone was detected only once. This rearrangement joins TRBV5-1 to TRBJ2-1, with D possibly matching TRBD1 (5 bases). V lost 0 bases, J lost 5 bases, and 9 bases lay in between. The germline V gene encodes CDR1 SGHRS and CDR2 YFSETQ. CDR3 length: 14 residues. The CDR3 coding sequence is TGCGCCAGCAGCTTGGGACAGATCCACAATGAGCAGTTCTTC. This codes for CASSLGQIHNEQFF.

The chain couples TRBV5-1 to TRBJ1-2; weak D call: TRBD1 (5 bases). Germline V gene sequence: CDR1 SGHRS, CDR2 YFSETQ. Trimming took 1 base from V and 5 from J, leaving 9 bases between them. This CDR3 contains 13 residues. CDR3 protein: CASSLRTTYGYTF. The CDR3 nucleotides are TGCGCCAGCAGCTTGAGGACAACTTATGGCTACACCTTC. The variable domain in full, completed from reference TRBV5-1 and TRBJ1-2, reads KAGVTQTPRYLIKTRGQQVTLSCSPISGHRSVSWYQQTPGQGLQFLFEYFSETQRNKGNFPGRFSGRQFSNSRSEMNVSTLELGDSALYLCASSLRTTYGYTFGSGTRLTVV.

This chain joins TRBV4-2 and TRBJ1-1; D possibly corresponds to TRBD1 (5 bases). The CDR3 totals 16 residues. With 4 bases removed from V and 5 bases from J, the gap between germline ends came to 20 bases. Germline values: CDR1 LGHNA, CDR2 YNFKEQ. CDR3 loop: CASSRESPTGETEAFF. The CDR3 DNA follows: TGTGCCAGCAGCCGAGAATCTCCGACGGGGGAGACTGAAGCTTTCTTT.

V is TRBV7-9 and J is TRBJ1-2; D unclear. Trimming cost V 2 bases and J 3 bases, with 10 bases left between them. The CDR3 loop spans 14 amino acids. Germline loops: CDR1 SEHNR, CDR2 FQNEAQ (reference sequence). The CDR3 region is CASSLIGEDYGYTF. In DNA, the CDR3 is TGTGCCAGCAGCTTAATTGGGGAGGACTATGGCTACACCTTC.